This TCR beta chain was observed in a study of blood T cell repertoires in COVID-19. The CDR3 contains 16 residues. V lost 0 bases to trimming and J lost 4 bases; unmatched junction nucleotides: 5. From germline, CDR1 is MGHRA and CDR2 YSYEKL. TCRdb keeps only in-frame clones here, not all; method: immunoSEQ multiplex PCR. The table includes about 60,000 clones, 91% detected once. The specimen was peripheral blood. The TCR sequence derives from a man in his sixties with acute or convalescent COVID-19. V usage is TRBV4-1 and J usage is TRBJ2-1, with 8 positions matching TRBD2. The CDR3 region is CASSQDGLAGYNEQFF. The CDR3 DNA follows: TGCGCCAGCAGCCAAGATGGGCTAGCGGGTTACAATGAGCAGTTCTTC.